These 18 T cell receptor beta chains were sequenced from one sample in a study of CD8+CD57+ T cells in acquired aplastic anemia. Researchers used genomic DNA as the template to profile TCR beta VDJ and CDR3. Each CDR3 protein gets one entry after TCRdb re-called the reads with MiXCR. Of 150,000 to 200,000 distinct CDR3 sequences listed, 40% to 55% were seen once; the top ten hold more than 0.95%. Patients sequenced had flow cytometry evidence of CD8+CD57+ cell expansion. The sample consisted of sorted CD4+, CD8+, or CD8+CD57+ T cells (not recorded which) from PBMCs. The receptors were gathered from a human donor with aplastic anemia.

This clonotype was observed a few times. A much larger clonotype is one base distant, so this may be a read error. The chain recombines TRBV11-1 with TRBJ1-5, with D perhaps matching TRBD1 (6 bases). CDR1 and CDR2 from the germline V gene are SGHAT and FQDESV (reference sequence). The CDR3 extends over 17 amino acids. Trimming pared 1 base from V and 3 bases from J, leaving 16 bases between. The CDR3 bases are TGTGCCAGCAGCTTAGGGGGGGGGCAGGCCGACAATCAGCCCCAGCATTTT. Protein: CASSLGGGQADNQPQHF.

Written as DNA, the CDR3 is TGTGCCGTCCCACCCCCGGGGGACAGGGAGACCCAGTACTTC. It encodes CAVPPPGDRETQYF. The chain carries TRBV2 and TRBJ2-5; TRBD1 matches 8 bases. The CDR3 runs 14 residues. CDR1 is SNHLY and CDR2 is FYNNEI in the germline V gene. The V segment lost 11 bases and the J segment 5 bases; nucleotides outside the gene matches: 13.

This clonotype came up once. The rearrangement joins TRBV7-2 to TRBJ2-7; 11 bases match TRBD1. V shed 5 bases, J shed 7 bases, and the junction held 10 bases outside the gene matches. Germline assignment: CDR1 SGHTA and CDR2 FQGNSA. This CDR3 has 15 residues. The CDR3 here is CASSQAGQGEREQYF. The CDR3 nucleotides read TGTGCCAGCAGCCAAGCGGGACAGGGGGAGCGGGAGCAGTACTTC. The variable domain in full, completed from reference TRBV7-2 and TRBJ2-7, reads GAGVSQSPSNKVTEKGKDVELRCDPISGHTALYWYRQSLGQGLEFLIYFQGNSAPDKSGLPSDRFSAERTGGSVSTLTIQRTQQEDSAVYLCASSQAGQGEREQYFGPGTRLTVT.

A single count supports this clonotype. The chain has TRBV25-1 and TRBJ2-7, with 8 bases identical to TRBD1. V trimming: 6 bases; J trimming: 5 bases; junction bases outside the gene matches: 12. CDR3 length: 15 amino acids. The germline V gene has CDR1 MGHDK and CDR2 SYGVNS. The CDR3 nucleotides are TGTGCCAGCAGCTCCCGACAGGGGTTCTCGGACGAGCAGTACTTC. Its protein product is CASSSRQGFSDEQYF.

This clonotype occurred a few times. The CDR3 DNA reads as TGCAGTGCTAGAGAGGGTGGTTCACCCCTCCACTTT. Translating gives CSAREGGSPLHF. The chain recombines TRBV20-1 with TRBJ1-6; D remains unclear. CDR1 and CDR2 (germline): DFQATT, SNEGSKA (reference sequence). This CDR3 has 12 amino acids. The ends were cut back, 0 bases at V and 9 bases at J, with 6 bases in the middle.

A note on this clonotype: With a much larger clone just one base away, this may be a read error. The chain joins TRBV12-3 or TRBV12-4 to TRBJ2-1, with a weak D call TRBD2 (6 bases). The CDR3 is 15 amino acids. CDR3 region: CVSTDRGLSYNEQFF. The CDR3 region has the DNA TGTGTCAGCACCGACCGGGGACTTTCCTACAATGAGCAGTTCTTC.

This chain connects TRBV2 to TRBJ1-1, with D unresolved. Trimming removed 6 bases at V and 2 bases at J, with 10 bases between. This CDR3 region has 13 residues. Germline CDR1 is SNHLY and CDR2 is FYNNEI. CDR3 DNA sequence: TGTGCCAGCAGAGATAACGCTAACACTGAAGCTTTCTTT. Translation: CASRDNANTEAFF. Using reference TRBV2 and TRBJ1-1 for the parts outside the CDR3, the full variable domain is EPEVTQTPSHQVTQMGQEVILRCVPISNHLYFYWYRQILGQKVEFLVSFYNNEISEKSEIFDDQFSVERPDGSNFTLKIRSTKLEDSAMYFCASRDNANTEAFFGQGTRLTVV.

Comments on this clonotype: This may arise from a read error, as a much more abundant clone is one base away. This chain links TRBV10-3 with TRBJ1-6; D gene ambiguous. This CDR3 has 14 amino acids. CDR1 and CDR2 (germline): ENHRY, SYGVKD. V was cut by 3 bases and J by 8 bases, with 11 bases left in between. As DNA, the CDR3 is TGTGCCATCAGTGAACGACTCGGGGATTCACCCCTCCACTTT. This sequence encodes CAISERLGDSPLHF.

Points on this clonotype: The CDR3 carries no conserved terminal phenylalanine or tryptophan, so it likely arises from a read error. V usage is TRBV5-1 and J usage is TRBJ1-2, with D perhaps TRBD1 (6 bases). The CDR3 totals 14 residues. CDR1 and CDR2 from the germline V gene are SGHRS and YFSETQ. V was cut by 3 bases and J by 5 bases, with 14 bases left in between. CDR3 DNA sequence: TGCGCCAGCAGCTCTACGGGACACGGGTATGGCTACACCTCC. It specifies CASSSTGHGYGYTS.

The V gene is TRBV7-6, the J gene TRBJ1-1; weak D call: TRBD1 (6 bases). The CDR3 runs to 13 residues. Between the trimmed V and J ends, which lost 5 bases and 8 bases, there was a span of 15 bases. Germline assignment: CDR1 SGHVS and CDR2 FNYEAQ. This CDR3 reads CASSPTWGAEAFF. The DNA for the CDR3 is TGTGCCAGCAGCCCTACGTGGGGGGCGGAAGCTTTCTTT. The whole variable domain, remainder taken from reference TRBV7-6 and TRBJ1-1, is GAGVSQSPRYKVTKRGQDVALRCDPISGHVSLYWYRQALGQGPEFLTYFNYEAQQDKSGLPNDRFSAERPEGSISTLTIQRTEQRDSAMYRCASSPTWGAEAFFGQGTRLTVV.

The rearrangement links TRBV25-1 to TRBJ2-3, with D uncertain. CDR1 is MGHDK, CDR2 SYGVNS, per germline. CDR3 length equals 15 residues. V was shortened by 3 bases and J by 1 base, with 11 bases between the two germline ends. The CDR3 sequence is CASSEPNVGTDTQYF. The CDR3 region has the DNA TGTGCCAGCAGTGAGCCGAACGTGGGCACAGATACGCAGTATTTT.

This clonotype has a handful of counts. The chain couples TRBV27 to TRBJ1-5; 10 bases are shared with TRBD1. The CDR3 loop spans 16 amino acids. Unmatched junction bases numbered 7, after V lost 5 bases and J lost 3 bases. Germline loops: CDR1 MNHEY, CDR2 SMNVEV (reference sequence). The CDR3: CASSPPDRGNNQPQHF. The DNA of the CDR3 is TGTGCCAGCAGTCCGCCGGACAGGGGGAACAATCAGCCCCAGCATTTT.

Details on this clonotype: Its ends do not fully match the called genes, so a read error is possible. The chain couples TRBV6-4 to TRBJ2-3; D may be TRBD1 (5 bases). Per the germline V gene, CDR1 is MRHNA and CDR2 is SNTAGT. This CDR3 spans 13 amino acids. The CDR3 sequence: CASSEGATGTQYF. As DNA, the CDR3 is TGTGCCAGCAGTGAGGGTGCCACAGGTACGCAGTATTTT.

This clonotype showed up many times. V is TRBV19 and J is TRBJ1-5; D not certain. This CDR3 contains 13 residues. CDR1 is LNHDA, CDR2 SQIVND, per germline (reference sequence). Deletions cut 0 bases from V and 12 bases from J, with 12 bases between. CDR3 sequence: CASSIDLGGNQHF. CDR3 coding DNA: TGTGCCAGTAGTATAGATCTTGGAGGCAACCAGCATTTT.

In this sample, this clonotype turned up once. Possible read error: a much larger clone is one base away. V and J are TRBV12-3 or TRBV12-4 and TRBJ2-3, with TRBD2 matching over 12 bases. The trim removed 7 bases at V and 3 bases at J, leaving 5 bases unmatched. The CDR3 is made up of 15 amino acids. CDR3 in DNA: TGTGCCAGCAACCTAGCGGGGGGGCGGACAGATACGCAGTATTTT. Translation: CASNLAGGRTDTQYF.

This clonotype was recorded a few times. The chain employs TRBV4-2 and TRBJ2-2; D gene unclear. The CDR3 loop spans 14 amino acids. Germline CDR1 is LGHNA and CDR2 is YNFKEQ. V lost 1 base, J lost 4 bases, and 7 bases lay in between. CDR3 bases: TGTGCCAGCAGCCAAGGGCCCCTCACCGGGGAGCTGTTTTTT. Translation: CASSQGPLTGELFF.

The chain has TRBV10-2 and TRBJ1-5; no firm D call. Trimming left V 0 bases short and J 3 bases short, with 9 bases between. The CDR3 runs to 15 residues. CDR1 WSHSY and CDR2 SAAADI come from the germline V gene. As DNA, the CDR3 is TGCGCCAGCAGTGAGTCGAAGCATCACAATCAGCCCCAGCATTTT. Its protein is CASSESKHHNQPQHF.

The rearrangement links TRBV29-1 to TRBJ1-1; TRBD1 matches at 7 bases. CDR3 length equals 14 residues. Germline V gene sequence: CDR1 SQVTM, CDR2 ANQGSEA. With V trimmed by 3 bases and J by 0 bases, 4 bases remained unmatched. The CDR3 sequence: CSVDQGVLNTEAFF. CDR3 sequence (DNA): TGCAGCGTTGACCAGGGGGTCCTGAACACTGAAGCTTTCTTT.